This T cell receptor beta chain was observed in a study of response to subunit inactivated influenza vaccine. Points from the study as a whole: A suggestion made by the authors is that each seasonal influenza vaccination recruits few new T cells.

On this clonotype itself: No antigen is known for it.

Trimming pared 3 bases from V and 2 bases from J, leaving 11 bases between. CDR1 SEHNR and CDR2 FQNEAQ come from the germline V gene (reference sequence). The CDR3 extends over 15 amino acids. TCRdb re-called the RT-PCR reads through MiXCR, storing one row per CDR3 protein. The sample has approximately 170,000 distinct CDR3 sequences, 14% seen once; the top ten hold approximately 27%. The chain combines TRBV7-9 with TRBJ2-1; D is perhaps TRBD2 (5 bases). This TCR came from a man aged 50 to 60 who received an inactivated influenza vaccine. The sample was CD8+ T cells sorted from PBMCs, taken 4 to 6 days after vaccination. CDR3 DNA: TGTGCCAGCAGCTTTACCGGGAAGACCTACAATGAGCAGTTCTTC. It encodes CASSFTGKTYNEQFF. Full variable domain (rest looked up from reference TRBV7-9 and TRBJ2-1): DTGVSQNPRHKITKRGQNVTFRCDPISEHNRLYWYRQTLGQGPEFLTYFQNEAQLEKSRLLSDRFSAERPKGSFSTLEIQRTEQGDSAMYLCASSFTGKTYNEQFFGPGTRLTVL.